The T cell receptor beta chain described here comes from a study of blood T cell repertoires in COVID-19. Study summary: Both acute and convalescent COVID-19 samples were obtained from the United States, Italy and Spain. The analysed material was cDNA or gDNA that came from T cells, B-cell-depleted T cells, or PBMCs.

The CDR3 is 17 amino acids. Germline CDR1 is LGHDT and CDR2 is YNNKEL (reference sequence). V lost 4 bases and J lost 8; bases outside the gene matches: 17. How the authors handled the data: Reference gene primer amplification gave nucleated cell count estimates. Sequencing was performed with immunoSEQ multiplex PCR; in TCRdb, only in-frame clones are kept and a portion is missing. V and J calls and clone size follow that table, whereas D and trimming were derived from the DNA. The profile shows roughly 300,000 clones, roughly four fifths of them singletons. The sequence came from a woman aged 45 to 65 who had recovered from COVID-19. This rearrangement joins TRBV3-1 (or the pseudogene TRBV3-2) to TRBJ1-2; 9 bases align to TRBD1. Specimen: peripheral blood. CDR3 in DNA: TGTGCCAGCAGCCTCCATGCCGGACAGGGGATCCACAACGGCTACACCTTC. Translating it yields CASSLHAGQGIHNGYTF.